This T cell receptor beta chain was identified during a study of read filtering for tumor transcriptome and immune sequencing. The library was built from 400 to 500 ng RNA with molecular barcoded adaptors for alpha/delta and beta/gamma chains. TCRdb called the reads again in MiXCR, with one record for every CDR3 protein. The sample shows about 62,000 distinct CDR3 sequences, around 19% of them seen only once. This clonotype was counted at least ten times. The V and J ends lost 4 bases and 8 bases respectively, with 17 bases between them. Looked up from germline, CDR1 is MDHEN and CDR2 is SYDVKM. The length of the CDR3 is 14 residues.

The sequenced material came from a population of CD138-negative cells sorted from bone marrow. This TCR was sampled from a donor at least 40 years old with multiple myeloma. This chain links TRBV28 with TRBJ1-1, with D possibly matching TRBD1 (5 bases). CDR3 sequence: CASSSAGRGLEAFF. As DNA, the CDR3 is TGTGCCAGCAGTTCCGCGGGGAGGGGTTTAGAAGCTTTCTTT.